The 21 T cell receptor beta chains reported below all come from one sample, sequenced in a study of T cells in Graves' hyperthyroidism and ophthalmopathy. It was RNA transcripts that yielded the amplified TCR beta CDR3 regions. The HTBI primer set drove a first-round RT-PCR of the TCR CDR3. TCRdb passed the multiplex PCR reads through MiXCR, listing each CDR3 protein once. The repertoire includes about 530,000 distinct CDR3 sequences, about a sixth of them detected once, and 17% sits in the top ten. Material for sequencing was blood. The source of these receptors is a woman aged 18 to 35 with Graves' ophthalmopathy.

This clonotype has ten or more counts. J is TRBJ1-1 and V is TRBV7-2, with TRBD1 as a possible D gene (6 bases). This CDR3 contains 16 residues. Per germline, CDR1 SGHTA and CDR2 FQGNSA. With 3 bases removed from V and 1 base from J, the gap between germline ends came to 15 bases. The CDR3 coding sequence is TGTGCCAGCAGCTTGGGACACAGGGCCACGAACACTGAAGCTTTCTTT. Translated, it gives CASSLGHRATNTEAFF.

As for this clonotype: A much larger clone lies a single base off, so this may be a read error. V usage is TRBV7-9 and J usage is TRBJ1-6; D call uncertain. V gave up 7 bases and J gave up 9 bases, with 16 bases separating them. This CDR3 is 14 amino acids long. Per the germline V gene, CDR1 is SEHNR and CDR2 is FQNEAQ (reference sequence). DNA for the CDR3: TGTGCCAGCACTTATCTCCGAGAGGGTTCACCCCTCCACTTT. Protein product: CASTYLREGSPLHF.

Comments on this clonotype: The junction and the germline gene differ at one end; a read error may be behind it. The J gene is TRBJ2-2, the V gene TRBV27; no reliable D call. The CDR3 covers 14 residues. Germline V gene sequence: CDR1 MNHEY, CDR2 SMNVEV (reference sequence). CDR3 sequence: CASSFGRSTRELFF. CDR3 sequence (DNA): TGTGCCAGCAGTTTTGGACGATCCACCAGGGAGCTGTTTTTT.

This clonotype has a handful of counts. The V call is TRBV30, the J call TRBJ2-7; D possibly corresponds to TRBD2 (6 bases). This CDR3 comprises 15 residues. The V gene's germline CDR1 is GTSNPN and CDR2 SVGIG (reference sequence). V was cut by 0 bases and J by 3 bases, with 15 bases left in between. CDR3 region: CAWSVITAGHYEQYF. The CDR3, as DNA: TGTGCCTGGAGTGTAATTACGGCGGGGCACTACGAGCAGTACTTC.

This clonotype was detected many times. V usage is TRBV10-3 and J usage is TRBJ1-1; D unresolved. Germline V gene sequence: CDR1 ENHRY, CDR2 SYGVKD. V lost 6 bases to trimming and J lost 0 bases, with 11 bases between them. The CDR3 is 14 amino acids. CDR3 DNA: TGTGCCATCAGGACCCCGGGGATGAACACTGAAGCTTTCTTT. Protein: CAIRTPGMNTEAFF.

This clonotype was counted many times. The chain uses TRBV12-3 or TRBV12-4 and TRBJ1-5, with no clear D. Trimming removed 3 bases at V and 9 bases at J, with 15 bases between. The CDR3 is 14 residues long. The CDR3 DNA reads TGTGCCAGCAGTTTTTACGGGGAAAGGATGCCCCAGCATTTT. Residues: CASSFYGERMPQHF.

This clonotype was seen ten or more times. This rearrangement joins TRBV10-3 to TRBJ1-3; D unclear. V gave up 0 bases and J gave up 0 bases, with 9 bases separating them. CDR1 is ENHRY, CDR2 SYGVKD, per germline. The CDR3 has 16 residues. The CDR3 DNA is TGTGCCATCAGTGAGTCGGGTCTCCCCTCTGGAAACACCATATATTTT. Translation: CAISESGLPSGNTIYF.

The chain employs TRBV9 and TRBJ1-4; TRBD1 might be the D (5 bases). Germline assignment: CDR1 SGDLS and CDR2 YYNGEE. The CDR3 contains 15 residues. Trimming removed 3 bases from V and 8 bases from J, with 17 bases in between. CDR3 region: CASSDGPTEGEKLFF. The CDR3 DNA follows: TGTGCCAGCAGCGACGGACCGACAGAAGGGGAAAAACTGTTTTTT.

This clonotype was counted at least ten times. V and J are TRBV5-1 and TRBJ1-1; 7 bases line up with TRBD1. CDR3 length: 14 residues. The V gene end was trimmed by 1 base and the J gene end by 5 bases; junction bases not matched to a gene: 5. Germline V gives CDR1 SGHRS, CDR2 YFSETQ. CDR3 in amino acids: CASSLPGGRTEAFF. The CDR3 DNA is TGCGCCAGCAGCTTGCCAGGGGGGAGAACTGAAGCTTTCTTT. Variable domain in full (rest from reference TRBV5-1 and TRBJ1-1): KAGVTQTPRYLIKTRGQQVTLSCSPISGHRSVSWYQQTPGQGLQFLFEYFSETQRNKGNFPGRFSGRQFSNSRSEMNVSTLELGDSALYLCASSLPGGRTEAFFGQGTRLTVV.

The chain joins TRBV7-9 to TRBJ2-7, with 7 bases aligning to TRBD1. The germline CDR1 and CDR2 sequences are SEHNR and FQNEAQ (reference sequence). The CDR3 covers 15 residues. The J segment lost 2 bases and the V segment lost 2 bases, leaving 6 bases of the junction unmatched. DNA of the CDR3: TGTGCCAGCAGCTTATTAACAGGGGAGCCCTACGAGCAGTACTTC. Amino acid sequence: CASSLLTGEPYEQYF.

This clonotype was seen a few times. This rearrangement joins TRBV19 to TRBJ2-2; D remains ambiguous. Germline V CDR1 and CDR2: LNHDA, SQIVND (reference sequence). V shed 4 bases and J shed 6 bases, with 9 bases lying between them. The CDR3 loop spans 13 amino acids. CDR3 protein: CASSNPGAGELFF. In DNA, the CDR3 is TGTGCCAGTAGTAACCCTGGGGCCGGGGAGCTGTTTTTT.

This clonotype was detected only a few times. Here the CDR3 DNA reads TGTGCCAGCACCCCGGGACAGGGAGGGGGCTACACCTTC. Translation: CASTPGQGGGYTF. V and J are TRBV6-1 and TRBJ1-2; 9 positions agree with TRBD1. Germline V lookup: CDR1 MNHNS, CDR2 SASEGT. The CDR3 totals 13 residues. The J segment lost 8 bases and the V segment lost 7 bases, leaving 8 bases of the junction unmatched.

The chain is built from TRBV10-2 and TRBJ2-3; D call uncertain. CDR1 WSHSY and CDR2 SAAADI come from the germline V gene. The CDR3 has 16 amino acids. Trimming pared 4 bases from V and 1 base from J, leaving 15 bases between. The CDR3 DNA is TGCGCCAGCAGTGCACCCTCAGCCCATCGCACAGATACGCAGTATTTT. Translation gives CASSAPSAHRTDTQYF.

The chain joins TRBV28 to TRBJ2-1, with TRBD2 as a possible D gene (5 bases). CDR1 is MDHEN and CDR2 is SYDVKM in the germline V gene. Deletions cut 5 bases from V and 8 bases from J, with 19 bases between. There are 15 residues in the CDR3. The CDR3 DNA follows: TGTGCCAGCAGTGAACGGGATCCTGAGGGCGATGAGCAGTTCTTC. Amino acids: CASSERDPEGDEQFF.

This chain uses TRBV6-5 with TRBJ2-5; possible D gene TRBD2, 6 bases. V was cut by 2 bases and J by 4 bases, with 17 bases left in between. The CDR3 is made up of 16 amino acids. CDR1 and CDR2 from the germline V gene are MNHEY and SVGAGI. CDR3 amino acids: CASSYIRTAGGETQYF. The DNA of the CDR3 is TGTGCCAGCAGTTACATCCGGACCGCCGGGGGAGAGACCCAGTACTTC.

This clonotype was counted many times. The chain employs TRBV7-8 and TRBJ2-1; D may correspond to TRBD1 or TRBD2 (5 bases each). V gave up 3 bases and J gave up 5 bases, with 8 bases separating them. Germline CDR1 SGHVS, CDR2 FQNEAQ. This CDR3 spans 13 amino acids. The chain's CDR3 is CASSFGTHNEQFF. The CDR3 DNA sequence: TGTGCCAGCAGCTTCGGGACCCACAATGAGCAGTTCTTC.

The genes are TRBV18 and TRBJ1-1, with D maybe TRBD1 (5 bases). The CDR3 covers 16 residues. The V end was cut by 3 bases, the J end by 4 bases, with 18 bases between. Germline assignment: CDR1 KGHSH and CDR2 LQKENI. CDR3 nucleotides: TGTGCCAGCTCACCCGTCGGGGGTTCGGGTGGCACTGAAGCTTTCTTT. Protein: CASSPVGGSGGTEAFF.

In this sample, this clonotype turned up many times. The V and J genes are TRBV12-3 or TRBV12-4 and TRBJ1-1; D gene uncertain. V gave up 1 base and J gave up 7 bases, with 7 bases separating them. The CDR3 consists of 12 residues. CDR3 sequence (DNA): TGTGCCAGCAGTTTAGGGCAAGATGAAGCTTTCTTT. Encoded protein: CASSLGQDEAFF.

This sequence joins TRBV15 and TRBJ1-4; D ambiguous. The CDR3 totals 14 residues. From germline, CDR1 is LNHNV and CDR2 YYDKDF (reference sequence). Trimming took off 1 base at V and 0 bases at J, with 3 bases between the two ends. DNA for the CDR3: TGTGCCACCAGCAGAGGGGCAACTAATGAAAAACTGTTTTTT. Translated: CATSRGATNEKLFF.

The J gene is TRBJ2-1, the V gene TRBV13; D not certain. The CDR3 has 14 residues. Germline lookup yields CDR1 PRHDT and CDR2 FYEKMQ (reference sequence). Between the trimmed V and J ends, which lost 11 bases and 5 bases, there was a span of 19 bases. As DNA, the CDR3 is TGTGCCGACTCCGGGCCCCCGAGTCACAATGAGCAGTTCTTC. This encodes CADSGPPSHNEQFF.

In its sample, this clonotype was seen many times. The chain employs TRBV11-2 and TRBJ1-1; D is ambiguous. The germline gives CDR1 SGHAT, CDR2 FQNNGV. V lost 0 bases, J lost 0 bases, and 11 bases lay in between. This CDR3 is built from 16 residues. This chain's CDR3 is CASSLEFGTMNTEAFF. The DNA of the CDR3 is TGTGCCAGCAGCTTAGAATTCGGAACCATGAACACTGAAGCTTTCTTT.